This section outlines one T cell receptor beta chain sequence together with its context. The data originate from a study of blood T cell repertoires in COVID-19. Study details: The samples span acute and convalescent COVID-19 from the United States, Italy and Spain. Sample material is recorded as cDNA or gDNA derived from T cells, B-cell-depleted T cells, or PBMCs.

In the original workflow: Reference gene primers were amplified, and this amplification served to estimate nucleated cell counts. This table comes from immunoSEQ multiplex PCR, and its TCRdb copy is limited to in-frame clones, with some not included. V, J and clone size reflect that table, while D and trimming were determined from the DNA. The table includes about 250,000 clones, approximately 82% detected once. The specimen sequenced was peripheral blood. The TCR was taken from a woman aged 80 or over with active or convalescent COVID-19.

The CDR3 sequence: CASSRSGLSGANVLTF. CDR3 coding DNA: TGTGCCAGCAGTCGTAGCGGACTGTCTGGGGCCAACGTCCTGACTTTC. J is TRBJ2-6 and V is TRBV7-9, with D perhaps matching TRBD2 (6 bases). There are 16 residues in the CDR3. CDR1 is SEHNR and CDR2 is FQNEAQ in the germline V gene (reference sequence). Between the trimmed V and J ends, which lost 6 bases and 1 base, there was a span of 13 bases. The complete variable domain, with remaining parts taken from reference TRBV7-9 and TRBJ2-6, reads DTGVSQNPRHKITKRGQNVTFRCDPISEHNRLYWYRQTLGQGPEFLTYFQNEAQLEKSRLLSDRFSAERPKGSFSTLEIQRTEQGDSAMYLCASSRSGLSGANVLTFGAGSRLTVL.